This T cell receptor beta chain was found in a study of T cell clones after liver transplantation. Across the study: Pre-transplant mixed lymphocyte reactions yielded third-party-reactive TCRbeta sequences as comparators for graft-donor-reactive sequences. Notes on the study in general: These preliminary findings come from unstandardized post-transplant sampling times. Compared with third party-reactive sequences, donor-reactive ones declined more, independent of withdrawal success.

V was clipped by 4 bases and J by 5 bases; unmatched bases: 4. The CDR3 is 15 residues long. Germline CDR1 and CDR2: MNHEY and SMNVEV (reference sequence). Remarks on this clone: Its antigen is as yet unknown.

TCRdb keeps only in-frame clones here, not all; method: immunoSEQ multiplex PCR. Of 60,000 or so clones in the sample, about 64% are singletons; the top ten hold around 16%. The chain employs TRBV27 and TRBJ1-4, with TRBD1 identical over 10 bases. This specimen consisted of CD4+ T cells from blood, obtained before liver transplant. This receptor was obtained from a human donor who received a liver transplant. In DNA form, the CDR3 reads TGTGCCAGCAGTTCCCGGACAGGGGGGAATGAAAAACTGTTTTTT. As protein: CASSSRTGGNEKLFF.